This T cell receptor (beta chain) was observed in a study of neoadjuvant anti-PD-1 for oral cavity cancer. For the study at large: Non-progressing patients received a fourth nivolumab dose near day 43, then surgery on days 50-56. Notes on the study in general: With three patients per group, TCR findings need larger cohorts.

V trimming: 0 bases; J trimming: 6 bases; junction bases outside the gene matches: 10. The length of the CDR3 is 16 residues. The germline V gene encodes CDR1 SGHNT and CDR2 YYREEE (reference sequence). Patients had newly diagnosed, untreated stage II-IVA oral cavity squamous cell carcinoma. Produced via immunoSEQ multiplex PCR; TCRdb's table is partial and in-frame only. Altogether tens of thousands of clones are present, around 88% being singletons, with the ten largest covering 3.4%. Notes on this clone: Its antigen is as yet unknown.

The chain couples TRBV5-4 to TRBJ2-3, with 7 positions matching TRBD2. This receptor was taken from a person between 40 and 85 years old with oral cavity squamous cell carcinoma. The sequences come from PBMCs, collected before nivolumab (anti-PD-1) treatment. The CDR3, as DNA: TGTGCCAGCAGCTTGGCCGGGCTAGCGGTATCGGATACGCAGTATTTT. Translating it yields CASSLAGLAVSDTQYF. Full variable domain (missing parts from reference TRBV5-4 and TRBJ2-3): ETGVTQSPTHLIKTRGQQVTLRCSSQSGHNTVSWYQQALGQGPQFIFQYYREEENGRGNFPPRFSGLQFPNYSSELNVNALELDDSALYLCASSLAGLAVSDTQYFGPGTRLTVL.